The 31 T cell receptor beta chains in this list originate from one sample, sequenced in a study of identical twins. One entry per CDR3 protein results from TCRdb running MiXCR on the 5' RACE reads. The repertoire holds around 670,000 distinct CDR3 sequences, with around 5.7% as singletons. The sample taken for sequencing was naive T cells sorted from blood. These TCRs come from a man between 18 and 35 years old in good health.

This chain connects TRBV5-1 to TRBJ2-5, with D hard to call. The CDR3 spans 15 residues. Germline V gives CDR1 SGHRS, CDR2 YFSETQ. Trimming left V 0 bases short and J 1 base short, with 10 bases between. The CDR3 loop reads CASSLEVRTQETQYF. The CDR3 nucleotides are TGCGCCAGCAGCTTGGAGGTCCGAACCCAAGAGACCCAGTACTTC.

The V gene is TRBV5-5, the J gene TRBJ1-4; tentative D call: TRBD1 (6 bases). This CDR3 spans 14 amino acids. The germline V gene encodes CDR1 SGHKS and CDR2 YYEKEE (reference sequence). V lost 1 base to trimming and J lost 6 bases, with 10 bases between them. DNA for the CDR3: TGTGCCAGCAGCTTGACAGGGTATTATGAAAAACTGTTTTTT. It is translated as CASSLTGYYEKLFF.

The chain couples TRBV5-1 to TRBJ2-2; TRBD2 matches at 7 bases. Germline V gives CDR1 SGHRS, CDR2 YFSETQ. Trimming at V came to 7 bases and at J to 0 bases, leaving 9 bases not matched to a gene. The CDR3 length is 16 residues. For the CDR3, the DNA is TGCGCCAGCCGGCCACCTAGCGGCTCGAACACCGGGGAGCTGTTTTTT. The encoded protein is CASRPPSGSNTGELFF.

Only a few counts were recorded for this clonotype. The rearrangement uses TRBV25-1 and TRBJ1-2, with TRBD1 as a possible D gene (5 bases). V was shortened by 7 bases and J by 4 bases, with 13 bases between the two germline ends. Germline CDR1 is MGHDK and CDR2 is SYGVNS. This CDR3 is 13 amino acids long. The CDR3 protein is CASNSGTTYGYTF. In DNA form, the CDR3 reads TGTGCCAGCAATTCGGGGACGACCTATGGCTACACCTTC.

Many counts were recorded for this clonotype. This sequence joins TRBV11-2 and TRBJ2-7; 10 positions match TRBD2. The germline CDR1 and CDR2 sequences are SGHAT and FQNNGV. The CDR3 loop spans 17 amino acids. V dropped 0 bases and J dropped 0; count of bases not matched to a gene: 5. Here the CDR3 DNA reads TGTGCCAGCAGCTTAGAACAGCGGGAGGGGTACTCCTACGAGCAGTACTTC. This codes for CASSLEQREGYSYEQYF.

This clonotype has a count of ten or more. The chain employs TRBV6-5 and TRBJ2-1; TRBD2 matches 8 bases. CDR1 is MNHEY and CDR2 is SVGAGI in the germline V gene. Trimming took 0 bases from V and 1 from J; bases not matched to a gene: 5. The CDR3 extends over 17 amino acids. CDR3 in DNA: TGTGCCAGCAGTTACTCTCGGCTAGCGGGTTCCTACAATGAGCAGTTCTTC. Its protein is CASSYSRLAGSYNEQFF.

In this sample, this clonotype turned up many times. One junction end does not reproduce the germline sequence, and a read error may be involved. The chain couples TRBV7-2 to TRBJ2-3; tentatively, D is TRBD2 (5 bases). CDR3 length: 16 residues. Per the germline V gene, CDR1 is SGHTA and CDR2 is FQGNSA. CDR3 region: CASSLSAPASRDTQYF. CDR3 DNA: TGTGCCAGCAGCTTATCCGCTCCCGCTAGCAGAGATACGCAGTATTTT.

In this sample, this clonotype turned up a few times. The V gene is TRBV6-5, the J gene TRBJ1-2; no clear D gene. This CDR3 is built from 16 residues. Trimming removed 2 bases at V and 4 bases at J, with 17 bases between. Germline V gives CDR1 MNHEY, CDR2 SVGAGI. Here the CDR3 DNA reads TGTGCCAGCAGTTACGCAAGGGCGAACGAAATCTATGGCTACACCTTC. It specifies CASSYARANEIYGYTF.

This clonotype appeared many times. The rearrangement links TRBV12-3 or TRBV12-4 to TRBJ1-1, with 7 bases matching TRBD1. CDR3 length: 14 amino acids. The V and J ends lost 7 bases and 0 bases, in that order; junction bases with no gene match: 5. CDR3 protein: CASTPDRLNTEAFF. For the CDR3, the DNA is TGTGCCAGCACCCCGGACAGGCTGAACACTGAAGCTTTCTTT.

This clonotype was seen ten or more times. This sequence joins TRBV6-1 and TRBJ2-2, with 11 bases matching TRBD1. CDR1 is MNHNS, CDR2 SASEGT, per germline. The junction had 7 bases not matched to a gene; V was cut back by 6 bases and J by 4 bases. The CDR3 spans 16 residues. As DNA, the CDR3 is TGTGCCAGCAGACTTACCGGGACAGGGGGCACCGGGGAGCTGTTTTTT. Its protein is CASRLTGTGGTGELFF.

Ten or more counts support this clonotype. The chain joins TRBV25-1 to TRBJ2-3; D may be TRBD2 (5 bases). The germline V and J ends were trimmed by 8 bases and 7 bases, with 10 bases remaining between them. Germline CDR1 and CDR2: MGHDK and SYGVNS. The CDR3 is 11 residues long. DNA of the CDR3: TGTGCCAGCGAAACTAGTTATACGCAGTATTTT. This sequence encodes CASETSYTQYF. Filled out from reference TRBV25-1 and TRBJ2-3, the complete variable domain reads EADIYQTPRYLVIGTGKKITLECSQTMGHDKMYWYQQDPGMELHLIHYSYGVNSTEKGDLSSESTVSRIRTEHFPLTLESARPSHTSQYLCASETSYTQYFGPGTRLTVL.

The chain joins TRBV28 to TRBJ2-5, with D unclear. V gave up 8 bases and J gave up 2 bases, with 9 bases separating them. This CDR3 is built from 12 residues. Per the germline V gene, CDR1 is MDHEN and CDR2 is SYDVKM. The CDR3 spells CASEDLQETQYF. The CDR3 DNA reads as TGTGCCAGCGAGGACCTGCAAGAGACCCAGTACTTC.

This chain links TRBV9 with TRBJ1-4, with 8 bases lining up with TRBD1. Germline V gene lookup returns CDR1 SGDLS and CDR2 YYNGEE. The V gene end was trimmed by 3 bases and the J gene end by 15 bases; junction bases not matched to a gene: 13. The CDR3 is made up of 14 amino acids. For the CDR3, the DNA is TGTGCCAGCAGCGCCCCAGGGGGCCCTAATAAGATGTTTTTT. This translates into CASSAPGGPNKMFF. Filled out from reference TRBV9 and TRBJ1-4, the complete variable domain reads DSGVTQTPKHLITATGQRVTLRCSPRSGDLSVYWYQQSLDQGLQFLIQYYNGEERAKGNILERFSAQQFPDLHSELNLSSLELGDSALYFCASSAPGGPNKMFFGSGTQLSVL.

This chain joins TRBV2 and TRBJ1-1; 10 bases are a match to TRBD1. CDR3 length: 14 amino acids. Germline V CDR1 and CDR2: SNHLY, FYNNEI. After removal of 1 base from V and 8 bases from J, the junction contained 4 bases not matched to a gene. The CDR3 protein is CASSEGTGGSEAFF. CDR3 in DNA: TGTGCCAGCAGTGAAGGGACAGGGGGAAGCGAAGCTTTCTTT. The whole variable domain, remainder taken from reference TRBV2 and TRBJ1-1, is EPEVTQTPSHQVTQMGQEVILRCVPISNHLYFYWYRQILGQKVEFLVSFYNNEISEKSEIFDDQFSVERPDGSNFTLKIRSTKLEDSAMYFCASSEGTGGSEAFFGQGTRLTVV.

Many counts were recorded for this clonotype. The chain is built from TRBV5-1 and TRBJ2-1; TRBD1 or TRBD2 may be the D gene (5 bases each). Germline-derived CDR1 and CDR2 are SGHRS and YFSETQ. V shed 4 bases and J shed 9 bases, with 11 bases lying between them. CDR3 length: 12 amino acids. CDR3 nucleotide sequence: TGCGCCAGCAGCCTGGTGGGGGTTGAGCAGTTCTTC. It specifies CASSLVGVEQFF. Full variable domain (outside the CDR3, taken from reference TRBV5-1 and TRBJ2-1): KAGVTQTPRYLIKTRGQQVTLSCSPISGHRSVSWYQQTPGQGLQFLFEYFSETQRNKGNFPGRFSGRQFSNSRSEMNVSTLELGDSALYLCASSLVGVEQFFGPGTRLTVL.

The V and J genes are TRBV7-9 and TRBJ2-3, with D possibly being TRBD1 (5 bases). The CDR3 sequence is 16 residues long. Trimming removed 5 bases at V and 0 bases at J, with 15 bases between. CDR1 is SEHNR and CDR2 is FQNEAQ in the germline V gene (reference sequence). In DNA form, the CDR3 reads TGTGCCAGCAGCCTCGTTGGACAAGACAGCACAGATACGCAGTATTTT. Its translation: CASSLVGQDSTDTQYF.

This clonotype was detected a few times. The V gene is TRBV19, the J gene TRBJ1-4; D is unresolved. Germline CDR1 reads LNHDA; CDR2 reads SQIVND (reference sequence). The CDR3 length is 14 residues. V was shortened by 5 bases and J by 12 bases, with 19 bases between the two germline ends. CDR3: CASSVNQEPVELFF. CDR3 bases: TGTGCCAGTAGTGTGAACCAGGAGCCGGTTGAACTGTTTTTT.

This clonotype was found a few times. The chain carries TRBV5-1 and TRBJ1-1; weak D call: TRBD1 (5 bases). The CDR3 loop spans 14 amino acids. CDR1 is SGHRS, CDR2 YFSETQ, per germline. Trimming left V 4 bases short and J 3 bases short, with 13 bases between. The CDR3 nucleotides are TGCGCCAGCAGCACCCAGGGAGGGGACACTGAAGCTTTCTTT. Amino acid sequence: CASSTQGGDTEAFF.

The chain couples TRBV30 to TRBJ2-7, with 7 bases matching TRBD1. CDR1 is GTSNPN, CDR2 SVGIG, per germline (reference sequence). The V gene end was trimmed by 7 bases and the J gene end by 2 bases; junction bases not matched to a gene: 8. The CDR3 contains 13 residues. In DNA form, the CDR3 reads TGTGCCTACCACAGGGGATCCCCCTACGAGCAGTACTTC. Its protein product is CAYHRGSPYEQYF.

This clonotype showed up just a few times. V usage is TRBV12-3 or TRBV12-4 and J usage is TRBJ2-5, with TRBD1 identical over 7 bases. The CDR3 runs 15 residues. Trimming removed 0 bases from V and 1 base from J; junction bases left unmatched: 2. The CDR3 DNA is TGTGCCAGCAGTTTAGCGACAGGGTTCCAAGAGACCCAGTACTTC. Protein: CASSLATGFQETQYF.

CDR3 bases: TGTGCCAGCAGCGTAGCGTCCCCACCAACGTACAATGAGCAGTTCTTC. Amino acids: CASSVASPPTYNEQFF. The V call is TRBV9, the J call TRBJ2-1, with D unclear. V lost 0 bases and J lost 4, with 14 bases in between. CDR3 length: 16 amino acids. Germline V gene data show CDR1 as SGDLS and CDR2 as YYNGEE. Full variable domain (outside the CDR3, taken from reference TRBV9 and TRBJ2-1): DSGVTQTPKHLITATGQRVTLRCSPRSGDLSVYWYQQSLDQGLQFLIQYYNGEERAKGNILERFSAQQFPDLHSELNLSSLELGDSALYFCASSVASPPTYNEQFFGPGTRLTVL.

This clonotype has a count of ten or more. The rearrangement uses TRBV29-1 and TRBJ2-7, with no clear D. This CDR3 has 13 amino acids. Germline CDR1 SQVTM, CDR2 ANQGSEA. Trimming removed 0 bases from V and 6 bases from J, with 12 bases in between. The CDR3 DNA reads TGCAGCGTTGAAGAACCTGCGCGGTCCGAGCAGTACTTC. Its translation is CSVEEPARSEQYF.

The sample holds many counts of this clonotype. This chain joins TRBV29-1 and TRBJ2-3; no definite D call. In germline, CDR1 is SQVTM, CDR2 ANQGSEA. V lost 4 bases, J lost 0 bases, and 11 bases lay in between. This CDR3 spans 14 amino acids. The CDR3 nucleotides read TGCAGCGTTGCCCACAGCCTTAGCACAGATACGCAGTATTTT. Amino acid sequence: CSVAHSLSTDTQYF.

This clonotype was observed many times. J is TRBJ2-2 and V is TRBV20-1; tentatively, D is TRBD1 or TRBD2 (5 bases each). Germline CDR1 and CDR2: DFQATT and SNEGSKA (reference sequence). Trimming took off 6 bases at V and 1 base at J, with 12 bases between the two ends. The CDR3 is 14 amino acids. CDR3 DNA: TGCAGTGCCAGGGACCCTTTGAACACCGGGGAGCTGTTTTTT. It encodes CSARDPLNTGELFF.

This clonotype was observed at least ten times. J is TRBJ2-1 and V is TRBV6-2 or TRBV6-3; 12 nucleotides agree with TRBD2. CDR3 size: 19 residues. Per germline, CDR1 MNHEY and CDR2 SVGEGT. The ends lost 4 bases at V and 8 bases at J; junction bases unmatched: 18. CDR3 nucleotides: TGTGCCAGCAGTTCCCCCTCGGATCTAGCGGGAGGGCCTCATGATGAGCAGTTCTTC. The encoded protein is CASSSPSDLAGGPHDEQFF.

This clonotype showed up many times. CDR3 in amino acids: CSSNAGRGTGEQYF. In DNA, the CDR3 is TGCAGTTCCAATGCCGGTCGCGGCACCGGAGAGCAGTACTTC. This sequence joins TRBV20-1 and TRBJ2-7; no definite D call. V lost 8 bases and J 7 bases, leaving 24 bases between the germline ends. CDR1 and CDR2 from the germline V gene are DFQATT and SNEGSKA (reference sequence). The CDR3 is 14 amino acids.

This clonotype was seen repeatedly, ten times or more. The chain uses TRBV5-1 and TRBJ2-3; 10 bases align to TRBD1. The CDR3 extends over 16 amino acids. The V and J ends lost 4 bases and 6 bases, in that order; junction bases with no gene match: 11. Germline V gives CDR1 SGHRS, CDR2 YFSETQ. The DNA for the CDR3 is TGCGCCAGCAGCGAGGGACAGGGGCCATTTTCGGATACGCAGTATTTT. Translating gives CASSEGQGPFSDTQYF. Supplemented by reference TRBV5-1 and TRBJ2-3, the full variable domain reads KAGVTQTPRYLIKTRGQQVTLSCSPISGHRSVSWYQQTPGQGLQFLFEYFSETQRNKGNFPGRFSGRQFSNSRSEMNVSTLELGDSALYLCASSEGQGPFSDTQYFGPGTRLTVL.

CDR3 in DNA: TGTGCCAGCAGCCACCTGACTAGCGGGAGGGCTAATGAGCAGTTCTTC. It translates to CASSHLTSGRANEQFF. The chain joins TRBV14 to TRBJ2-1; TRBD2 matches 14 bases. This CDR3 contains 16 residues. V gave up 3 bases and J gave up 7 bases; unmatched junction bases: 5. CDR1 is SGHDN, CDR2 FVKESK, per germline.

This clonotype came up a few times. This chain joins TRBV24-1 and TRBJ2-2; TRBD1 agrees at 11 bases. Germline CDR1 KGHDR, CDR2 SFDVKD. The CDR3 is made up of 16 amino acids. The trim removed 5 bases at V and 4 bases at J, leaving 5 bases unmatched. The CDR3 sequence is CATSVGTGGSTGELFF. The CDR3 nucleotides read TGTGCCACCAGTGTGGGGACAGGGGGTTCCACCGGGGAGCTGTTTTTT.

In its sample, this clonotype was seen a few times. The rearrangement joins TRBV6-1 to TRBJ2-7; 9 bases fit TRBD2. The trim removed 4 bases at V and 6 bases at J, leaving 10 bases unmatched. CDR3 length equals 15 residues. In germline, CDR1 is MNHNS, CDR2 SASEGT. CDR3 amino acids: CASSAGGAGGGEQYF. For the CDR3, the DNA is TGTGCCAGCAGTGCCGGGGGAGCGGGAGGTGGCGAGCAGTACTTC.

This clonotype was seen a few times. The rearrangement joins TRBV10-2 to TRBJ2-3; D ambiguous. V was pared by 4 bases and J by 1 base, with 12 bases between. Germline V lookup: CDR1 WSHSY, CDR2 SAAADI. There are 15 residues in the CDR3. The CDR3 protein is CASSGDTYRTDTQYF. DNA of the CDR3: TGCGCCAGCAGTGGAGACACTTACCGCACAGATACGCAGTATTTT.